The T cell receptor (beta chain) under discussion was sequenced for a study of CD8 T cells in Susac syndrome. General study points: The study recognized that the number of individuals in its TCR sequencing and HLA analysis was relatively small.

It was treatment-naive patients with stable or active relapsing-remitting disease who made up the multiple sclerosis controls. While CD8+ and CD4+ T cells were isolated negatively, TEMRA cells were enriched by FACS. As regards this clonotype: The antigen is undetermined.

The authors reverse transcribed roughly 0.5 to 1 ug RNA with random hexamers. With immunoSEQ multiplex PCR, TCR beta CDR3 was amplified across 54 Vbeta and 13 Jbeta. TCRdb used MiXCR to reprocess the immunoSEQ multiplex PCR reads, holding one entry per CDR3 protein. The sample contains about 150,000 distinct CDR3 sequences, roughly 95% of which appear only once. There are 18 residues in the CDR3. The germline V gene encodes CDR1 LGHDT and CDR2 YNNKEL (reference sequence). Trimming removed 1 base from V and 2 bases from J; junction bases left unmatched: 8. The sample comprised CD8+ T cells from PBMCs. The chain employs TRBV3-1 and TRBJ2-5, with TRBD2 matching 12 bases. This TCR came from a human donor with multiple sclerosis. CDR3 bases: TGTGCCAGCAGCCAAGGCCCTCTAGCGGGGGGGTCTCAAGAGACCCAGTACTTC. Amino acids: CASSQGPLAGGSQETQYF.